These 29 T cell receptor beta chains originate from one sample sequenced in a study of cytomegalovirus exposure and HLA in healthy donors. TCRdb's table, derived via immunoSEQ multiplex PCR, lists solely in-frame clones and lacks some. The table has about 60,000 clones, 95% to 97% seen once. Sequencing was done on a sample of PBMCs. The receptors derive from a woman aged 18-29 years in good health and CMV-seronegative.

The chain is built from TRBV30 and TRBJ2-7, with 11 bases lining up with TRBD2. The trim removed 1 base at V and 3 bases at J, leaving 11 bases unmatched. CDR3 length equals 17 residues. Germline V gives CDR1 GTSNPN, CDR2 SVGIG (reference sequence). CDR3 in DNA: TGTGCCTGGAGTGGGGGAACTAGCGGGAGTACCGACTACGAGCAGTACTTC. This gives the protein CAWSGGTSGSTDYEQYF.

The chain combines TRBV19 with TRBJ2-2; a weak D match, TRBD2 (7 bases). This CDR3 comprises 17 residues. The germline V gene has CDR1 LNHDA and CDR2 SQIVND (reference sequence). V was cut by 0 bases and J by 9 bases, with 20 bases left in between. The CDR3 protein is CASSIEGGAGWGRELFF. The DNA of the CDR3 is TGTGCCAGTAGTATAGAAGGGGGGGCGGGATGGGGCCGGGAGCTGTTTTTT.

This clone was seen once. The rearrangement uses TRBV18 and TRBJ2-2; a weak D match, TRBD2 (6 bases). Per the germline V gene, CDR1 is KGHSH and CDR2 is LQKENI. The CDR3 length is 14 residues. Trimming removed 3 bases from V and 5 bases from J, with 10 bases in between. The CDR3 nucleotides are TGTGCCAGCTCACCCGGGACTCCAACCGGGGAGCTGTTTTTT. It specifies CASSPGTPTGELFF.

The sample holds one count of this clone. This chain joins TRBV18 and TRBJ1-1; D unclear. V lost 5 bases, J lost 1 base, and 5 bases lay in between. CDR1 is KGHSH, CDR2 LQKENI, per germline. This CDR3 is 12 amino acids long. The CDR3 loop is CASSTENTEAFF. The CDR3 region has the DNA TGTGCCAGCTCAACAGAGAACACTGAAGCTTTCTTT.

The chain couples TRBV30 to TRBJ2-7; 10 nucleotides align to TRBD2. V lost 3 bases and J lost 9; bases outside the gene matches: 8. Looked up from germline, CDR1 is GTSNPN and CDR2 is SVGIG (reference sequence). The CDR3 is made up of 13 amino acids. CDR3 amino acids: CAWRPSGSRGQYF. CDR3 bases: TGTGCCTGGAGGCCTAGCGGGAGTAGGGGGCAGTACTTC.

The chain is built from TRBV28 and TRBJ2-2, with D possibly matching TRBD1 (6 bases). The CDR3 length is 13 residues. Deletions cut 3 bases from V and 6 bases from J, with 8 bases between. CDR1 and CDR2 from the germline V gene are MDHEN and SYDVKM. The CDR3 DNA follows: TGTGCCAGCAGTTTGAAGGGGGCCGGGGAGCTGTTTTTT. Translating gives CASSLKGAGELFF.

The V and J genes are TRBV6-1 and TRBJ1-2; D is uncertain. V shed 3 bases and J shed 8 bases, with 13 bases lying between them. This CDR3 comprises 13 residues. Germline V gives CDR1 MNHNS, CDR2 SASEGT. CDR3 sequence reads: CASSDPTSWGYTF. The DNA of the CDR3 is TGTGCCAGCAGTGACCCGACATCGTGGGGCTACACCTTC.

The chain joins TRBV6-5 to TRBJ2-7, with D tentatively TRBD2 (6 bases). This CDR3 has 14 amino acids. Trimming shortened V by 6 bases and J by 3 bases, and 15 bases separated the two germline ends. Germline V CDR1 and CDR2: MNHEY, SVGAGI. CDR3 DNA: TGTGCCAGCAGCCGGGGACTCCAGGGCTACGAGCAGTACTTC. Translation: CASSRGLQGYEQYF.

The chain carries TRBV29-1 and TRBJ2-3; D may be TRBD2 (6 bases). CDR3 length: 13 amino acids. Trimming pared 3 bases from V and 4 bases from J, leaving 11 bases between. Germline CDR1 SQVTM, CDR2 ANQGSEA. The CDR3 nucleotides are TGCAGCGTTGAGAAAAGCGGGTCAGATACGCAGTATTTT. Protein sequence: CSVEKSGSDTQYF.

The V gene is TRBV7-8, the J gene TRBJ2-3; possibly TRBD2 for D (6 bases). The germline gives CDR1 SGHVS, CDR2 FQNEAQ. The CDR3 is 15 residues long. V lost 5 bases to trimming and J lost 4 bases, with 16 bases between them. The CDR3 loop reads CASSPEGLPPDTQYF. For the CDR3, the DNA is TGTGCCAGCAGCCCTGAGGGACTTCCCCCAGATACGCAGTATTTT.

The CDR3 region is CASSWGSARRGNTQYF. CDR3 in DNA: TGTGCCAGCAGCTGGGGTAGCGCCCGACGGGGGAATACGCAGTATTTT. V and J are TRBV7-8 and TRBJ2-3; tentatively, D is TRBD2 (6 bases). Trimming took 4 bases from V and 7 from J, leaving 21 bases between them. CDR1 is SGHVS and CDR2 is FQNEAQ in the germline V gene. The CDR3 loop spans 16 amino acids.

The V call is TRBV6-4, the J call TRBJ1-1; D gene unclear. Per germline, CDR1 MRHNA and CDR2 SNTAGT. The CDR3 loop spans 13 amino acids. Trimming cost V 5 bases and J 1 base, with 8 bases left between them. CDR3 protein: CASSRERNTEAFF. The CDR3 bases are TGTGCCAGCAGTCGGGAGAGGAACACTGAAGCTTTCTTT.

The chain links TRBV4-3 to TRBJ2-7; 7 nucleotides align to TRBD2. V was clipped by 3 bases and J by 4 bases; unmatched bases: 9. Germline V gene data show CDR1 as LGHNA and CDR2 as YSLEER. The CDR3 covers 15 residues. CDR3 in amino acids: CASSHRAGVTYEQYF. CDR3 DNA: TGCGCCAGCAGCCATAGGGCGGGAGTGACATACGAGCAGTACTTC.

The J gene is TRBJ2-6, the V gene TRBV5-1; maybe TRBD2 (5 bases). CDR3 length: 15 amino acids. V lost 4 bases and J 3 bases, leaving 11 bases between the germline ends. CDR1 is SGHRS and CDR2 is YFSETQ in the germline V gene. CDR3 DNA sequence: TGCGCCAGCAGCCCCGCGGGCCGTGGGGCCAACGTCCTGACTTTC. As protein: CASSPAGRGANVLTF.

The DNA for the CDR3 is TGTGCCAGCAGCCAAGATGGGACAGGGACACAAGAGACCCAGTACTTC. Amino acids: CASSQDGTGTQETQYF. The chain couples TRBV4-2 to TRBJ2-5; 9 bases fit TRBD1. This CDR3 has 16 amino acids. CDR1 LGHNA and CDR2 YNFKEQ come from the germline V gene. The J segment lost 2 bases and the V segment lost 0 bases, leaving 4 bases of the junction unmatched.

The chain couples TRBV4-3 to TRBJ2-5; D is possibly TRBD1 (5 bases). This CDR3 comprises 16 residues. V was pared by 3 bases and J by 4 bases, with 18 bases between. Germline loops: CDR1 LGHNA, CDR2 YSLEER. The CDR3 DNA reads TGCGCCAGCAGCCAGGAACCCCCCAGGGTCGGAGAGACCCAGTACTTC. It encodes CASSQEPPRVGETQYF.

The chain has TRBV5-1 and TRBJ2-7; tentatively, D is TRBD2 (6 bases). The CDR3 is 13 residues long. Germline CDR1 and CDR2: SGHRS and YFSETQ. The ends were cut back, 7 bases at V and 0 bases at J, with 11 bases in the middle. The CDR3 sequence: CASGEVSSYEQYF. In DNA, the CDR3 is TGCGCCAGCGGGGAGGTTTCCTCCTACGAGCAGTACTTC. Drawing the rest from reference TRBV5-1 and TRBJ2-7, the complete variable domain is KAGVTQTPRYLIKTRGQQVTLSCSPISGHRSVSWYQQTPGQGLQFLFEYFSETQRNKGNFPGRFSGRQFSNSRSEMNVSTLELGDSALYLCASGEVSSYEQYFGPGTRLTVT.

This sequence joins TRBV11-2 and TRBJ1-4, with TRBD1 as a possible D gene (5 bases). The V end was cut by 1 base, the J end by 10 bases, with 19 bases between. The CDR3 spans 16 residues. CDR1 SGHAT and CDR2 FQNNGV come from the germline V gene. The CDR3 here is CASSLAFGRDWGKLFF. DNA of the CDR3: TGTGCCAGCAGCTTAGCTTTCGGCAGGGATTGGGGAAAACTGTTTTTT.

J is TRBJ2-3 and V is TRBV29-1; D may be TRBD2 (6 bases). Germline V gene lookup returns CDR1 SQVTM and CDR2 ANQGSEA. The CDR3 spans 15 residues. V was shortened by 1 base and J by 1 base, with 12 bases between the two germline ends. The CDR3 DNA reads TGCAGCGTTGAAGGGGCGGGATGGGGCACAGATACGCAGTATTTT. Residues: CSVEGAGWGTDTQYF.

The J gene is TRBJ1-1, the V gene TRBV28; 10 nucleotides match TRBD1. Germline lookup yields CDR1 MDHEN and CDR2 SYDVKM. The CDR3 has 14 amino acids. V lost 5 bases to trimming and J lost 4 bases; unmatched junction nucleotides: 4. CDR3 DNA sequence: TGTGCCAGCAGTCAGACAGGGGGCTCCACTGAAGCTTTCTTT. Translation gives CASSQTGGSTEAFF.

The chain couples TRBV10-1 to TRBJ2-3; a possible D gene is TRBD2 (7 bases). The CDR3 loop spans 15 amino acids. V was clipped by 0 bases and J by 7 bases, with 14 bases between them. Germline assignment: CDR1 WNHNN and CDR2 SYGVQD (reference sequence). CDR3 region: CASSESDGGPNTQYF. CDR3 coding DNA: TGCGCCAGCAGTGAGTCCGACGGGGGGCCCAATACGCAGTATTTT.

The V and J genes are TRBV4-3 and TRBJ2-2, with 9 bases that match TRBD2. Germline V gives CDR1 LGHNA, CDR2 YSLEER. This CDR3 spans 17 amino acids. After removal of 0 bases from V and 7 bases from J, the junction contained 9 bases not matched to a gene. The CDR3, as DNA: TGCGCCAGCAGCCAAGATAGGGCGGGAGGGCCCGGCGGGGAGCTGTTTTTT. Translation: CASSQDRAGGPGGELFF.

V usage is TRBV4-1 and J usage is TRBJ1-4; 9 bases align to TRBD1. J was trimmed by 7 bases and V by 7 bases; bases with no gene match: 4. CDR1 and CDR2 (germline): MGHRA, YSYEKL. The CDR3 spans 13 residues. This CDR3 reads CASNRGLGEKLFF. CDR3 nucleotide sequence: TGCGCCAGCAACAGGGGGCTCGGTGAAAAACTGTTTTTT.

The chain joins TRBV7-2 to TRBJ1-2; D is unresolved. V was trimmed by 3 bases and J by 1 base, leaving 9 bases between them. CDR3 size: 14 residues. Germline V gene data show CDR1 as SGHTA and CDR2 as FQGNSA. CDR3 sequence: CASSLSGFNYGYTF. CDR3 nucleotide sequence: TGTGCCAGCAGCTTGTCAGGCTTTAACTATGGCTACACCTTC.

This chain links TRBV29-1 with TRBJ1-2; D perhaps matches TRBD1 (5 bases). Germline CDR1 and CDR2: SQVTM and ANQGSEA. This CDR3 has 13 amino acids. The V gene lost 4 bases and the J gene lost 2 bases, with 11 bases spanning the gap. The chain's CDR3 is CSVGQGPNYGYTF. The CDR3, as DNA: TGCAGCGTTGGGCAGGGCCCAAACTATGGCTACACCTTC.

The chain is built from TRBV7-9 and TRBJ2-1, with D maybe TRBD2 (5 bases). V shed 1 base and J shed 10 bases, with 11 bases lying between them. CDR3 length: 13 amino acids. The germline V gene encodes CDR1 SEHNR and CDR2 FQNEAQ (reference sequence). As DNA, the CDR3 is TGTGCCAGCAGCTTAGGGGGAGCGGCGGAGCAGTTCTTC. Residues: CASSLGGAAEQFF. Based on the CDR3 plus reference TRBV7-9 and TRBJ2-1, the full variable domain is DTGVSQNPRHKITKRGQNVTFRCDPISEHNRLYWYRQTLGQGPEFLTYFQNEAQLEKSRLLSDRFSAERPKGSFSTLEIQRTEQGDSAMYLCASSLGGAAEQFFGPGTRLTVL.

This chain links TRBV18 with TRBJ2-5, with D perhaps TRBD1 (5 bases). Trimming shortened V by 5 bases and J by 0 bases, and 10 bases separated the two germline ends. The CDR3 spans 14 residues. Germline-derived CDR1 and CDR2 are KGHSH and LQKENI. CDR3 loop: CASSGAAYQETQYF. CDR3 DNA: TGTGCCAGCTCAGGGGCAGCGTACCAAGAGACCCAGTACTTC.

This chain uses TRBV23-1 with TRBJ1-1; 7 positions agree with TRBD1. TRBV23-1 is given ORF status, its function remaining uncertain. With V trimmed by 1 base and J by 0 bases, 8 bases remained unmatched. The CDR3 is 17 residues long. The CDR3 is CASSQLGGQPMNTEAFF. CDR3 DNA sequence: TGCGCCAGCAGTCAATTAGGGGGACAGCCCATGAACACTGAAGCTTTCTTT.

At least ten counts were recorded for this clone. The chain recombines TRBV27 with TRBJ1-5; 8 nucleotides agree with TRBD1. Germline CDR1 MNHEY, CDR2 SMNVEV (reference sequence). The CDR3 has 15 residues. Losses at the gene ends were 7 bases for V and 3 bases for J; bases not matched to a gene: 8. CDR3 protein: CASKHGTGSNQPQHF. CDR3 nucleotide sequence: TGTGCCAGCAAACACGGGACAGGCTCCAATCAGCCCCAGCATTTT.